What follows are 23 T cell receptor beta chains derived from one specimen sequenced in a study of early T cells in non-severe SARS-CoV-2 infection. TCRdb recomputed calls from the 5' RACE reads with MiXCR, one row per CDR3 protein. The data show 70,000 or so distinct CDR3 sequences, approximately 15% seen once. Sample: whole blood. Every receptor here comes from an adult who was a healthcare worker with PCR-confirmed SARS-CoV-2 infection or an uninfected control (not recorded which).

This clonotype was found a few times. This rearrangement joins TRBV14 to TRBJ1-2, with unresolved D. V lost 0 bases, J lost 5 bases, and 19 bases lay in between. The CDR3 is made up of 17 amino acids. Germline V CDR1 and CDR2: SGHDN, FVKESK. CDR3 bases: TGTGCCAGCAGCCAAGAACATATTGCCCCCCTACTATATGGCTACACCTTC. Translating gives CASSQEHIAPLLYGYTF.

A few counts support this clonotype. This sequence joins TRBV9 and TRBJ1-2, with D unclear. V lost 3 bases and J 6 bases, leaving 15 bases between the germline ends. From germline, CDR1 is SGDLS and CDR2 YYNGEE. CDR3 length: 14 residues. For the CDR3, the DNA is TGTGCCAGCAGCGCCCTACAGCTTAAGAATGGCTACACCTTC. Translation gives CASSALQLKNGYTF. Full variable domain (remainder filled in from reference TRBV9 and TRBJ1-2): DSGVTQTPKHLITATGQRVTLRCSPRSGDLSVYWYQQSLDQGLQFLIQYYNGEERAKGNILERFSAQQFPDLHSELNLSSLELGDSALYFCASSALQLKNGYTFGSGTRLTVV.

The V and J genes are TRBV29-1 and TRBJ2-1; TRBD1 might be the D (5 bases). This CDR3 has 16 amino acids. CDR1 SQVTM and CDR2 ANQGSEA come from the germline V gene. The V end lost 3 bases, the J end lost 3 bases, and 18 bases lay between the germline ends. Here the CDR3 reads CSVDHPIGALYNEQFF. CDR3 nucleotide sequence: TGCAGCGTTGACCACCCCATTGGGGCCCTCTACAATGAGCAGTTCTTC.

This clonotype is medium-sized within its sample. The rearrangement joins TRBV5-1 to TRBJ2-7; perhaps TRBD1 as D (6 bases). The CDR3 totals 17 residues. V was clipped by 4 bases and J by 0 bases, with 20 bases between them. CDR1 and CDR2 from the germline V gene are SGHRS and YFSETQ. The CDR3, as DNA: TGCGCCAGCAGCGCAAGAAATGGGACGGACAGCTCCTACGAGCAGTACTTC. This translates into CASSARNGTDSSYEQYF.

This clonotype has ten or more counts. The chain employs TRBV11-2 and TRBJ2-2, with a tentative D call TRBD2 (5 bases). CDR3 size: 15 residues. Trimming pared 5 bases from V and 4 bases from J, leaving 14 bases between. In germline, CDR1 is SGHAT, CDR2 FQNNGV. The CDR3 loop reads CASSRSVLATGELFF. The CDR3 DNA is TGTGCCAGCAGCCGCTCAGTTCTAGCCACCGGGGAGCTGTTTTTT.

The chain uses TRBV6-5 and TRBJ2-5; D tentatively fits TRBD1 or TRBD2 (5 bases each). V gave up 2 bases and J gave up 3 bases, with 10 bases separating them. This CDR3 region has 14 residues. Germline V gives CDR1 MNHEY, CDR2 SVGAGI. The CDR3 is CASSYGGQKETQYF. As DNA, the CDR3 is TGTGCCAGCAGTTACGGGGGTCAGAAAGAGACCCAGTACTTC.

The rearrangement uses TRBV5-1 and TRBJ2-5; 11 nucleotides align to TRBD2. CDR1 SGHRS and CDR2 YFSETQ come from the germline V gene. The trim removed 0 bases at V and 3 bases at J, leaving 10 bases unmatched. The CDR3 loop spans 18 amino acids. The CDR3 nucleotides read TGCGCCAGCAGCTTGGGCCTAGCGGGGGGACCGTTGAAAGAGACCCAGTACTTC. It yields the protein CASSLGLAGGPLKETQYF.

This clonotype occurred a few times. The CDR3 is CASSLGDTASKETQYF. The CDR3 DNA follows: TGTGCCAGCAGCTTAGGGGACACCGCGTCCAAAGAGACCCAGTACTTC. The chain joins TRBV7-6 to TRBJ2-5, with D tentatively TRBD1 (6 bases). The V end was cut by 1 base, the J end by 3 bases, with 15 bases between. The CDR3 runs to 16 residues. Germline assignment: CDR1 SGHVS and CDR2 FNYEAQ. The variable domain in full, with the rest retrieved from reference TRBV7-6 and TRBJ2-5, is GAGVSQSPRYKVTKRGQDVALRCDPISGHVSLYWYRQALGQGPEFLTYFNYEAQQDKSGLPNDRFSAERPEGSISTLTIQRTEQRDSAMYRCASSLGDTASKETQYFGPGTRLLVL.

The CDR3 DNA reads as TGCGCCAGCAGCTTGGAGGGGTTGACGCCCTACGAGCAGTACTTC. Its protein is CASSLEGLTPYEQYF. The chain joins TRBV5-1 to TRBJ2-7, with a tentative D call TRBD1 (5 bases). Trimming stripped 0 bases from V and 2 bases from J, with 12 bases between. The V gene's germline CDR1 is SGHRS and CDR2 YFSETQ. This CDR3 has 15 residues.

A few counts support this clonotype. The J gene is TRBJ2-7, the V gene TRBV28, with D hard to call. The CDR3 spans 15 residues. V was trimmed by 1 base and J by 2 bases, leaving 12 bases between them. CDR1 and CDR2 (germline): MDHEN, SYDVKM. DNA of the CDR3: TGTGCCAGCAGTTTATCTCTGGTTACCCCCTACGAGCAGTACTTC. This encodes CASSLSLVTPYEQYF.

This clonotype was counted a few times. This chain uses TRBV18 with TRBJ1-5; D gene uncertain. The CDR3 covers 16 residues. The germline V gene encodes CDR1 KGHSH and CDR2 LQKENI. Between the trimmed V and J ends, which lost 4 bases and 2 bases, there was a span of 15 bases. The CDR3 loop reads CASSQGLPGGNQPQHF. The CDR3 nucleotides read TGTGCCAGCTCACAAGGGCTCCCCGGAGGCAATCAGCCCCAGCATTTT.

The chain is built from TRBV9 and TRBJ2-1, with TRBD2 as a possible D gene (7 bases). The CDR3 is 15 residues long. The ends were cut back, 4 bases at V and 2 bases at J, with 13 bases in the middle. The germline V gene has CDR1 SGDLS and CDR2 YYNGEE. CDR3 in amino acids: CASSPQGTTYNEQFF. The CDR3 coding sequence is TGTGCCAGCAGCCCTCAGGGGACTACCTACAATGAGCAGTTCTTC. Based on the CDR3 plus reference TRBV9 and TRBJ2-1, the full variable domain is DSGVTQTPKHLITATGQRVTLRCSPRSGDLSVYWYQQSLDQGLQFLIQYYNGEERAKGNILERFSAQQFPDLHSELNLSSLELGDSALYFCASSPQGTTYNEQFFGPGTRLTVL.

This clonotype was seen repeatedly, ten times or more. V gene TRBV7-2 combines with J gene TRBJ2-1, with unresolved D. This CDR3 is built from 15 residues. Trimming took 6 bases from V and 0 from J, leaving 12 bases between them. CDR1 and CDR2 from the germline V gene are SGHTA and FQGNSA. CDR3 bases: TGTGCCAGCAGTTCTGACTGGAGCTCCTACAATGAGCAGTTCTTC. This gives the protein CASSSDWSSYNEQFF.

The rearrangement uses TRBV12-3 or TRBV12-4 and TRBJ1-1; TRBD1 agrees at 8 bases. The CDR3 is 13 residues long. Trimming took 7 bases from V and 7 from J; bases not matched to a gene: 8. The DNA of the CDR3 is TGTGCCAGCACAACCGACAGGGGTGGTGAAGCTTTCTTT. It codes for CASTTDRGGEAFF.

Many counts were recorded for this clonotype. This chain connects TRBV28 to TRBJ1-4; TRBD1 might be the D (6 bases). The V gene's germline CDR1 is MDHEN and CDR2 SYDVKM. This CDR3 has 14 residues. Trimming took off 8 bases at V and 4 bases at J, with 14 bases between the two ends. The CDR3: CASSPGAFNEKLFF. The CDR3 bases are TGTGCCAGCTCCCCGGGGGCATTTAATGAAAAACTGTTTTTT.

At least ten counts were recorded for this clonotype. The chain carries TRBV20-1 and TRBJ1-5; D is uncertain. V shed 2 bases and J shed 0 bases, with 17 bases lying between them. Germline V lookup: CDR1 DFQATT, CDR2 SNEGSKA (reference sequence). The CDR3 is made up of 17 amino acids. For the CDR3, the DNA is TGCAGTGCTAGACCGGAATCCCCATTTTATAGCAATCAGCCCCAGCATTTT. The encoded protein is CSARPESPFYSNQPQHF.

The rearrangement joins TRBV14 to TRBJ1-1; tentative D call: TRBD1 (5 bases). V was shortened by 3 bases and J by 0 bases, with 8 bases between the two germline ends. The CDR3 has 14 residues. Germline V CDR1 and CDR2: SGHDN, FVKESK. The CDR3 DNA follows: TGTGCCAGCAGCCAGAACAGGCTGAACACTGAAGCTTTCTTT. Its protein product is CASSQNRLNTEAFF.

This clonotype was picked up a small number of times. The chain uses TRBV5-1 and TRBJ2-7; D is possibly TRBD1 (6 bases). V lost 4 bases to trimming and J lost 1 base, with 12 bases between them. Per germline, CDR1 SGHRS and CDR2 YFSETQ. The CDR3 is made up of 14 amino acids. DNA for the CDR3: TGCGCCAGCAGCACCTCCGGACAGTCCTACGAGCAGTACTTC. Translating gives CASSTSGQSYEQYF. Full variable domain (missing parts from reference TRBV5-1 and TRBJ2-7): KAGVTQTPRYLIKTRGQQVTLSCSPISGHRSVSWYQQTPGQGLQFLFEYFSETQRNKGNFPGRFSGRQFSNSRSEMNVSTLELGDSALYLCASSTSGQSYEQYFGPGTRLTVT.

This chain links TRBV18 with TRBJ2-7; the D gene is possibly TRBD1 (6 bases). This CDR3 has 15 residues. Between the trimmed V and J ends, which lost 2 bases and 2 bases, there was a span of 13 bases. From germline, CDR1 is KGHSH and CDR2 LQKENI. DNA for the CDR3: TGTGCCAGCTCACCATCGACAGGAGACCCCTACGAGCAGTACTTC. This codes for CASSPSTGDPYEQYF. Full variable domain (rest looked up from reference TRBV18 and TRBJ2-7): NAGVMQNPRHLVRRRGQEARLRCSPMKGHSHVYWYRQLPEEGLKFMVYLQKENIIDESGMPKERFSAEFPKEGPSILRIQQVVRGDSAAYFCASSPSTGDPYEQYFGPGTRLTVT.

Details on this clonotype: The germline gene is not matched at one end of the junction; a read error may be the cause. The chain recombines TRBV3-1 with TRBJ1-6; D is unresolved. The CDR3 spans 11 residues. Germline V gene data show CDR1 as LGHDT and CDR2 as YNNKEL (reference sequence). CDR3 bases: TGTGCCAGCAGCGCGAATTCACGCCTCCACTTT. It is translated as CASSANSRLHF.

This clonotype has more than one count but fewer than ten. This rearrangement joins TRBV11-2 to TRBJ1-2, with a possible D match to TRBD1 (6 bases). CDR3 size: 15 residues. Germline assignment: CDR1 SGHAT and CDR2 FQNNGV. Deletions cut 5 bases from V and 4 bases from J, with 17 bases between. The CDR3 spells CASSPEGGRVYGYTF. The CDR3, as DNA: TGTGCCAGCAGCCCAGAGGGGGGGCGCGTCTATGGCTACACCTTC.

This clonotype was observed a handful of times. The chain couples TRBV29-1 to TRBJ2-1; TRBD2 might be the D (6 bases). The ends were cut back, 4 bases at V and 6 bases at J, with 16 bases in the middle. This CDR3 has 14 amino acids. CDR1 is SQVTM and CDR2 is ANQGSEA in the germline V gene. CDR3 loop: CSVVGGGVANEQFF. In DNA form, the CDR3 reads TGCAGCGTTGTTGGGGGAGGAGTCGCCAATGAGCAGTTCTTC.

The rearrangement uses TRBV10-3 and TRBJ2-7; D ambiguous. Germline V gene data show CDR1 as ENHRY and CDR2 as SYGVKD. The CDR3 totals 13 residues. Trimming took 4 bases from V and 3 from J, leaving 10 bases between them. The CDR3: CAISVAISYEQYF. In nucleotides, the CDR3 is TGTGCCATCAGTGTGGCCATCAGCTACGAGCAGTACTTC.